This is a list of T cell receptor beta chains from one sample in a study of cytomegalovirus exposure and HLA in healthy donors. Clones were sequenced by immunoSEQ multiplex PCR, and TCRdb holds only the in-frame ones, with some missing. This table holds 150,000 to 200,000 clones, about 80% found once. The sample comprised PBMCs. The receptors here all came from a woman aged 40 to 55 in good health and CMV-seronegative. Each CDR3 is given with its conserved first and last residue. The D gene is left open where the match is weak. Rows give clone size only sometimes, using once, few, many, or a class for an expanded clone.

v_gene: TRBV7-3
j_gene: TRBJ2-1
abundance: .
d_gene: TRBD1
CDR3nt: TGTGCCAGCAGCCCCGACAGGGGCCTGGGGGATGAGCAGTTCTTC
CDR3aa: CASSPDRGLGDEQFF

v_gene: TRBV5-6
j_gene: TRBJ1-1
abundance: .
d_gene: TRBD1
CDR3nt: TGTGCCAGCAGCTTGTTGAGGACAGGAGGCACTGAAGCTTTCTTT
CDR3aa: CASSLLRTGGTEAFF

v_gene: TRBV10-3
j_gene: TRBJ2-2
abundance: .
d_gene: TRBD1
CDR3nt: TGTGCCATCAGTGAGGCGACAGGGCGCACCGGGGAGCTGTTTTTT
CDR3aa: CAISEATGRTGELFF

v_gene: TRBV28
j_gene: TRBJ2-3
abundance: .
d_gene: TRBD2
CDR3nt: TGTGCCAGCAGCTCTGGACTAGCGGGAGGAAGCGTGAGAGATACGCAGTATTTT
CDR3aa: CASSSGLAGGSVRDTQYF

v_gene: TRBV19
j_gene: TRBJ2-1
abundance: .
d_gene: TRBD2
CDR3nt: TGTGCCAGTAGTATAAGTCTAGCGGGCCCCAGCTCCTACAATGAGCAGTTCTTC
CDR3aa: CASSISLAGPSSYNEQFF

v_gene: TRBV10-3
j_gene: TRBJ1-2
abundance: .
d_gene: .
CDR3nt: TGTGCCATCAGTGAGTCCCGCGGATATGGCTACACCTTC
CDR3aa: CAISESRGYGYTF

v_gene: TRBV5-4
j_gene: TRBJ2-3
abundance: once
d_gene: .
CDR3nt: TGTGCCAGCAGCTTGGGGGGGCGAGCGCCGAGCACAGATACGCAGTATTTT
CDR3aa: CASSLGGRAPSTDTQYF

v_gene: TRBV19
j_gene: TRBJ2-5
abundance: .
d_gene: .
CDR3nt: TGTGCCAGTAGTGGAAGACAGCGCCAAGAGACCCAGTACTTC
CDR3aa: CASSGRQRQETQYF

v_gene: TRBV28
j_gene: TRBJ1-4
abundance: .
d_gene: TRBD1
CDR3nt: TGTGCCAGCAGTACCTCCCCCGGGACAGGGGTAGGAAATGAAAAACTGTTTTTT
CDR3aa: CASSTSPGTGVGNEKLFF

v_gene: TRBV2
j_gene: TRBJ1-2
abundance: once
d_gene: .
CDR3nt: TGTGCCAGCAGAGATCGGACTTCAACAGCCTATGGCTACACCTTC
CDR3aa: CASRDRTSTAYGYTF